This TCR beta chain was recovered during a study of shared clonotypes between healthy human individuals. Findings and caveats of the study: A limitation of the genetic and exposure-history diversity represented arose from few donors.

Libraries were prepared by immunoSEQ multiplex PCR; TCRdb keeps only in-frame clonotypes and omits some of them. The data contain 2.3 million or so clones, 85% to 95% of them singletons. This clone has more than one count but fewer than ten. Its matching antigen is unknown. Other DNA sequences within the sample encode an identical CDR3. The TCR was taken from a man aged 18 to 35 in good health. Some clones in this sample may be carry-over from other donors' samples. Sequencing input: naive CD4+ T cells from PBMCs. The subset here: CD45RA+ positively selected.

The CDR3 coding sequence is TGTGCCAGTAGTATCCAGAGCTCCTACGAGCAGTACTTC. Its protein product is CASSIQSSYEQYF. The rearrangement joins TRBV19 to TRBJ2-7; D unresolved. V lost 3 bases, J lost 0 bases, and 6 bases lay in between. Germline V gene lookup returns CDR1 LNHDA and CDR2 SQIVND (reference sequence). The CDR3 length is 13 residues.